Sequencing of this TCR beta chain was carried out in a study of blood T cell repertoires in COVID-19. Study-wide background: Material from acute and convalescent COVID-19 was sourced from the United States, Italy and Spain. The analysed material was cDNA or gDNA that came from T cells, B-cell-depleted T cells, or PBMCs.

Authors' data handling: Amplification of reference gene primers provided the estimated nucleated cell counts. Data came from immunoSEQ multiplex PCR; TCRdb stores just in-frame clones and leaves some out. V, J and clone size were drawn from that table, and D and trimming were deduced from the DNA. The data show about 140,000 clones, nearly 90% seen once. V lost 1 base and J lost 4, with 10 bases in between. This CDR3 has 14 amino acids. Germline V gene sequence: CDR1 SGHDN, CDR2 FVKESK. This TCR derives from a man in his sixties or seventies with acute or convalescent COVID-19. The chain couples TRBV14 to TRBJ1-1; perhaps TRBD1 as D (5 bases). The sequencing input was peripheral blood. The DNA of the CDR3 is TGTGCCAGCAGCCAAGTCCAGGGTATCACTGAAGCTTTCTTT. Translated, it gives CASSQVQGITEAFF.